The 8 T cell receptor beta chains reported below all come from one sample, sequenced in a study of T cell changes during pregnancy in multiple sclerosis. This table comes from immunoSEQ multiplex PCR, and its TCRdb copy is limited to in-frame clones, with some not included. The table has 95,000 to 100,000 clones, about 91% seen once. The sequencing here drew on peripheral blood, taken after pregnancy. The receptors originated from a female donor in good health, enrolled as a control in a pregnancy study.

CDR3 sequence (DNA): TGTGCCAGCACCACCGGGACAGGGAATGAAAAACTGTTTTTT. This encodes CASTTGTGNEKLFF. The J gene is TRBJ1-4, the V gene TRBV7-6; 9 nucleotides match TRBD1. Losses at the gene ends were 7 bases for V and 5 bases for J; bases not matched to a gene: 5. Germline CDR1 and CDR2: SGHVS and FNYEAQ. This CDR3 spans 14 amino acids.

This chain uses TRBV6-1 with TRBJ1-5; tentative D call: TRBD1 (5 bases). V was trimmed by 8 bases and J by 3 bases, leaving 11 bases between them. The germline V gene encodes CDR1 MNHNS and CDR2 SASEGT. This CDR3 comprises 13 residues. The CDR3 nucleotides are TGTGCCAGCGGAGGGGACCCCAATCAGCCCCAGCATTTT. As protein: CASGGDPNQPQHF.

The gene calls are TRBV7-6 and TRBJ2-3; D might be TRBD2 (5 bases). CDR1 is SGHVS and CDR2 is FNYEAQ in the germline V gene. This CDR3 has 13 amino acids. The V end was cut by 5 bases, the J end by 3 bases, with 9 bases between. The CDR3 coding sequence is TGTGCCAGCAGCGGGAGTGGAACAGATACGCAGTATTTT. This encodes CASSGSGTDTQYF.

V usage is TRBV7-2 and J usage is TRBJ1-2; D remains unclear. The CDR3 runs to 12 residues. V lost 3 bases, J lost 8 bases, and 10 bases lay in between. Germline lookup yields CDR1 SGHTA and CDR2 FQGNSA. CDR3 loop: CASSFGRAGYTF. The CDR3 DNA follows: TGTGCCAGCAGCTTTGGGCGAGCCGGCTACACCTTC.

The sample holds one count of this clone. The same CDR3 is also encoded by other DNA sequences in this sample. The CDR3 loop is CASSFSSGKSNQPQHF. In nucleotides, the CDR3 is TGTGCCAGCAGCTTCTCCTCAGGGAAGTCCAATCAGCCCCAGCATTTT. The rearrangement uses TRBV7-2 and TRBJ1-5, with a tentative D call TRBD1 (5 bases). The germline V and J ends were trimmed by 3 bases and 3 bases, with 15 bases remaining between them. The germline V gene encodes CDR1 SGHTA and CDR2 FQGNSA. The CDR3 extends over 16 amino acids.

The chain is built from TRBV13 and TRBJ2-1, with 8 bases matching TRBD2. Germline CDR1 PRHDT, CDR2 FYEKMQ (reference sequence). The CDR3 has 16 residues. Losses at the gene ends were 0 bases for V and 2 bases for J; bases not matched to a gene: 3. CDR3 region: CASSLGPAGAYNEQFF. For the CDR3, the DNA is TGTGCCAGCAGCTTAGGCCCAGCGGGAGCCTACAATGAGCAGTTCTTC.

V is TRBV5-1 and J is TRBJ2-3; 7 nucleotides line up with TRBD2. J was trimmed by 1 base and V by 1 base; bases with no gene match: 0. CDR1 SGHRS and CDR2 YFSETQ come from the germline V gene. The CDR3 contains 14 residues. CDR3 region: CASSLSGGTDTQYF. DNA for the CDR3: TGCGCCAGCAGCTTGAGCGGGGGCACAGATACGCAGTATTTT.

V gene TRBV19 combines with J gene TRBJ2-5, with TRBD2 matching over 14 bases. The CDR3 has 15 amino acids. The germline V gene encodes CDR1 LNHDA and CDR2 SQIVND (reference sequence). The V gene end was trimmed by 4 bases and the J gene end by 4 bases; junction bases not matched to a gene: 2. The CDR3 is CASSTGTSGGETQYF. The CDR3 DNA reads TGTGCCAGTAGTACCGGGACTAGCGGGGGAGAGACCCAGTACTTC.